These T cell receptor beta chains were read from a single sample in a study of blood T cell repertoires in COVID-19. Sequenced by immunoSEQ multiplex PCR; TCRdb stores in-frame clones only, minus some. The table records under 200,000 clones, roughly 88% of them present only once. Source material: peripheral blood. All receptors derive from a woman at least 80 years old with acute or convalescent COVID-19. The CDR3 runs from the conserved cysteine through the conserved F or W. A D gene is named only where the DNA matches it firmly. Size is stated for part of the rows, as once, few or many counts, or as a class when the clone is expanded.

TGTGCCAGTAGTGAACCTAGCGGGGGCACAGATACGCAGTATTTT,CASSEPSGGTDTQYF,TRBD2,TRBJ2-3,TRBV19,NA
TGCGCCAGCAGCCTGGACTTAGCGGGAGGAGAGACCCAGTACTTC,CASSLDLAGGETQYF,TRBD2,TRBJ2-5,TRBV10-1,NA
TGTGCCAGCGTTTGGGGGGGCGCTGATGGCTACACCTTC,CASVWGGADGYTF,NA,TRBJ1-2,TRBV2,NA
TGTGCCAGCAGCCAAGAGCGGGAGGTAACTTTGGATGAGCAGTTCTTC,CASSQEREVTLDEQFF,TRBD2,TRBJ2-1,TRBV3-1/TRBV3-2,NA
TGTGCCAGCAGCGTACAGGGGCGGAATTCACCCCTCCACTTT,CASSVQGRNSPLHF,TRBD1,TRBJ1-6,TRBV7-2,NA
TGTGCCAGCAGACTAGCGAAGAGCTACAATGAGCAGTTCTTC,CASRLAKSYNEQFF,TRBD2,TRBJ2-1,TRBV19,NA
TGTGCCGGGGCATTCCGGGACAGCGGCTCCTACGAGCAGTACTTC,CAGAFRDSGSYEQYF,TRBD1,TRBJ2-7,TRBV6-5,once
TGTGCCAGCAGCGAGCCGGGACAGGGACGTAACACTGAAGCTTTCTTT,CASSEPGQGRNTEAFF,TRBD1,TRBJ1-1,TRBV11-2,NA
TGTGCCAGCAGCCCCGCGAACTATGGCTACACCTTC,CASSPANYGYTF,NA,TRBJ1-2,TRBV12-3/TRBV12-4,NA
TGTGCCAGCAGCCAACTAGCGGGAGGGCCCTACGAGCAGTACTTC,CASSQLAGGPYEQYF,TRBD2,TRBJ2-7,TRBV5-4,NA
TGTGCCAGCAGCTTGGGAGGCCTAGCGGGGGGGCCCGGGAATGAGCAGTTCTTC,CASSLGGLAGGPGNEQFF,TRBD2,TRBJ2-1,TRBV5-4,NA
TGTGCCAGCAGCCCACAGACAGGGGGAGTCACTGAAGCTTTCTTT,CASSPQTGGVTEAFF,TRBD1,TRBJ1-1,TRBV7-9,NA
TGTGCCAGCAGGGCTAGTGCACAAGAGACCCAGTACTTC,CASRASAQETQYF,NA,TRBJ2-5,TRBV27,NA
TGTGCCAGCAGTTACTCCGACAGGGGTTGGGATGAAAAACTGTTTTTT,CASSYSDRGWDEKLFF,TRBD1,TRBJ1-4,TRBV6-5,NA
TGTGCCAGTAGTTCCGGACAGGGCAGGAATTCACCCCTCCACTTT,CASSSGQGRNSPLHF,TRBD1,TRBJ1-6,TRBV19,NA
TGTGCCAGCAGTTCAGGGGTGGGCAATCAGCCCCAGCATTTT,CASSSGVGNQPQHF,NA,TRBJ1-5,TRBV6-2/TRBV6-3,NA
TGTGCCAGCAGTTACCGGGGGTCCGGCACTGAAGCTTTCTTT,CASSYRGSGTEAFF,NA,TRBJ1-1,TRBV6-2/TRBV6-3,NA
TGTGCCAGCAGCCTCCGGGGGGGACCCAACTATGGCTACACCTTC,CASSLRGGPNYGYTF,NA,TRBJ1-2,TRBV11-2,NA
TGTGCCAGCAGTTGGGGACAGGGGAAGTATGGCTACACCTTC,CASSWGQGKYGYTF,TRBD1,TRBJ1-2,TRBV6-5,NA
TGTGCCAGCAGTTCGGCCCAGGTGATGAACACTGAAGCTTTCTTT,CASSSAQVMNTEAFF,NA,TRBJ1-1,TRBV27,NA
TGTGCCTGGGGTCTAACTGGAAACACCATATATTTT,CAWGLTGNTIYF,NA,TRBJ1-3,TRBV30,NA
TGTGCCACCCACAGCGGGTACTCCTACGAGCAGTACTTC,CATHSGYSYEQYF,NA,TRBJ2-7,TRBV14,NA
TGTGCCAGTAGTCCGCGACTAGCGCGTCAAGAGACCCAGTACTTC,CASSPRLARQETQYF,TRBD2,TRBJ2-5,TRBV19,NA
TGTGCCAGCAGTTCCGATATAGTGCCTCAAGAGACCCAGTACTTC,CASSSDIVPQETQYF,NA,TRBJ2-5,TRBV6-2/TRBV6-3,NA
TGTGCCAGCTCACCACCGAATAGCGAAAAACTGTTTTTT,CASSPPNSEKLFF,NA,TRBJ1-4,TRBV18,NA
TGTGCCAGCAGCTTAGTGGGTAGCGGGAGGGCCTTAATCACAGATACGCAGTATTTT,CASSLVGSGRALITDTQYF,TRBD2,TRBJ2-3,TRBV7-2,NA
TGTGCCAGCAGCGACAGGGTTAATGAAAAACTGTTTTTT,CASSDRVNEKLFF,TRBD1,TRBJ1-4,TRBV14,NA
TGTGCCAGCAGTGAATGGGCTTCCTACGAGCAGTACTTC,CASSEWASYEQYF,NA,TRBJ2-7,TRBV6-1,NA
TGTGCCAGCAGCTCGGACAGGGGGATCCACAATGAGCAGTTCTTC,CASSSDRGIHNEQFF,TRBD1,TRBJ2-1,TRBV5-4,NA
TGTGCCAGCAGTTCGACCCCGGGAGTTTTTACCGGGGAGCTGTTTTTT,CASSSTPGVFTGELFF,NA,TRBJ2-2,TRBV6-5,NA
TGTGCCAGCAGACGAGCACAGGGGCGGAACACTGAAGCTTTCTTT,CASRRAQGRNTEAFF,TRBD1,TRBJ1-1,TRBV5-4,NA
TGCGCCAGCAGTCGACGCCGTGAGGGGGTCTACAATGAGCAGTTCTTC,CASSRRREGVYNEQFF,NA,TRBJ2-1,TRBV5-1,NA
TGTGCCAGCAGTGATCCCCGGACAGCCCTCTCTGGAAACACCATATATTTT,CASSDPRTALSGNTIYF,NA,TRBJ1-3,TRBV6-2/TRBV6-3,few
TGTGCCAGCTCACCACCGGCAGGCCAAGAGACCCAGTACTTC,CASSPPAGQETQYF,NA,TRBJ2-5,TRBV18,NA
TGCAGCGTTGAAGCAGGGGGTCGCGGTGAAGCTTTCTTT,CSVEAGGRGEAFF,TRBD1,TRBJ1-1,TRBV29-1,NA
TGCGCCAGCAGCGGCGGGACAGGGGGTTTCGAGCAGTACTTC,CASSGGTGGFEQYF,TRBD1,TRBJ2-7,TRBV5-1,few
TGTGCCAGCAGCTTCAGCGGGGGGGCCTCGGGAGAGACCCAGTACTTC,CASSFSGGASGETQYF,TRBD2,TRBJ2-5,TRBV9,NA
TGCGCCAGCAGCACGGACAGTCGCTCCTACGAGCAGTACTTC,CASSTDSRSYEQYF,NA,TRBJ2-7,TRBV5-1,NA
TGTGCCAGGGGGCCGGAGGGACCCTATAATTCACCCCTCCACTTT,CARGPEGPYNSPLHF,NA,TRBJ1-6,TRBV19,NA
TGCGCCAGCAGCTTGGCAGCGGGCCTGAACACTGAAGCTTTCTTT,CASSLAAGLNTEAFF,NA,TRBJ1-1,TRBV5-1,NA
TGTGCCATCAGTGGGCAGGGGGGCAATCAGCCCCAGCATTTT,CAISGQGGNQPQHF,TRBD1,TRBJ1-5,TRBV10-3,NA
TGTGCCAGTAGTCCAGGGTCTGGGGCCAACGTCCTGACTTTC,CASSPGSGANVLTF,NA,TRBJ2-6,TRBV19,NA
TGCGCCAGCAGCTCCCTCGGGAGCAGCGATACGCAGTATTTT,CASSSLGSSDTQYF,NA,TRBJ2-3,TRBV5-1,NA
TGTGCCAGTAGCCATTGGGACACCGGCTACGAGCAGTACTTC,CASSHWDTGYEQYF,NA,TRBJ2-7,TRBV19,NA
TGTGCCAGCAGTTTCGGGGGGATCACAGATACGCAGTATTTT,CASSFGGITDTQYF,TRBD2,TRBJ2-3,TRBV6-2/TRBV6-3,NA
TGTGCCAGCAGCTTTGGGACAGGGGACATTTATAATTCACCCCTCCACTTT,CASSFGTGDIYNSPLHF,TRBD1,TRBJ1-6,TRBV7-9,NA
TGTGCCAGCAGTTTAAGGGGCGTCCGGACCTATAATTCACCCCTCCACTTT,CASSLRGVRTYNSPLHF,NA,TRBJ1-6,TRBV27,NA
TGTGCCATCAGTGGGGGGGGCTCCGCAGATACGCAGTATTTT,CAISGGGSADTQYF,NA,TRBJ2-3,TRBV10-3,NA
TGTGCCAGTAGCCTTATTCCGGGACAGGCCTCCTACGAGCAGTACTTC,CASSLIPGQASYEQYF,TRBD1,TRBJ2-7,TRBV19,NA
TGTGCCAGCAGTTTTTGGGGGCTAACTGAAGCTTTCTTT,CASSFWGLTEAFF,NA,TRBJ1-1,TRBV12-3/TRBV12-4,NA
TGTGCCAGCAGTCGCGACAGGGGGCGAGAGACCCAGTACTTC,CASSRDRGRETQYF,TRBD1,TRBJ2-5,TRBV2,once
TGTGCCAGCAGCTTGGTCATTGTCAATCAGCCCCAGCATTTT,CASSLVIVNQPQHF,NA,TRBJ1-5,TRBV5-8,NA
TGTGCCAGCAGCTTGGCGTCCGGTAACTATGGCTACACCTTC,CASSLASGNYGYTF,NA,TRBJ1-2,TRBV5-6,NA
TGTGCCAGCAGCGCCCGGGACAGGGAAAAAAATGAGCAGTTCTTC,CASSARDREKNEQFF,TRBD1,TRBJ2-1,TRBV9,NA
TGTGCCAGTAGTGGGATAGGACTAGGGGCGAATGAGCAGTTCTTC,CASSGIGLGANEQFF,TRBD2,TRBJ2-1,TRBV19,NA
TGTGCCAGCAGCCCGGACAGGGGGCGTAACACCATATATTTT,CASSPDRGRNTIYF,TRBD1,TRBJ1-3,TRBV7-8,NA
TGTGCTAGTGCCTTGGACGGGGTGGGGCCCCAGCATTTT,CASALDGVGPQHF,NA,TRBJ1-5,TRBV12-5,NA